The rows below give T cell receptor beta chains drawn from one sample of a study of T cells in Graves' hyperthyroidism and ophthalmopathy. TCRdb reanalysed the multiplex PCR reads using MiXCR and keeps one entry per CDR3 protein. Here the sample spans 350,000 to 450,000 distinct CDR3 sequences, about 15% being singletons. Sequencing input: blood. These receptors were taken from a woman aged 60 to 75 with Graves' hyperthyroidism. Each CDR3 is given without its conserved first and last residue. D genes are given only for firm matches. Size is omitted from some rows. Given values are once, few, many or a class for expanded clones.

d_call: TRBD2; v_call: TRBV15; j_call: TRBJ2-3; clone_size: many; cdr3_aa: ATSMRTSGPTDTQY
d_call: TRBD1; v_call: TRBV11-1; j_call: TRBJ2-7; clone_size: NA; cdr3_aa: ASSLVAGTGGYEQY
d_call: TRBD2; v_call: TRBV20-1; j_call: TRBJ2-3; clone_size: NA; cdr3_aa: SASGRGGDTQY
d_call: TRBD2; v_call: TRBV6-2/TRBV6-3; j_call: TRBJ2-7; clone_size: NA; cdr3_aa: ASSSRLAGELSEQY
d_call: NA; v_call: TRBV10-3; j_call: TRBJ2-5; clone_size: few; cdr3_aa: AISERGPQETQY
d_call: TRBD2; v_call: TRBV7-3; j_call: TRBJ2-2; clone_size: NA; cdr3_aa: ASSLGLAGATGELF
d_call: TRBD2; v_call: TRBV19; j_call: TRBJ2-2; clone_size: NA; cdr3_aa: ASSVAGGHGELF
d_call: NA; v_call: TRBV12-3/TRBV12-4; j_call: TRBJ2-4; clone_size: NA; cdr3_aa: ASSFFDKNIQY
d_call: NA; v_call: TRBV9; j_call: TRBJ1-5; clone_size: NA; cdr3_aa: ASSVNVGEAQH
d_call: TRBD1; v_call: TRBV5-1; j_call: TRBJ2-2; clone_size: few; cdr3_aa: ASSLWAGGSTGELF
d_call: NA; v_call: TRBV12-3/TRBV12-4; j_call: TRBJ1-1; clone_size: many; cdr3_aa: ASSLRANTEAF
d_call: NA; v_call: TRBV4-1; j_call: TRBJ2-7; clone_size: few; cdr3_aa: ASSQVRFREQY
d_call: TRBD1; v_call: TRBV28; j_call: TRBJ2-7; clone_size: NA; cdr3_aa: ASTGQATYEQY
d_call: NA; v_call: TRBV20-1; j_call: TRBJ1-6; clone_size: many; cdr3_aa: SARSSVWGDNSPLH
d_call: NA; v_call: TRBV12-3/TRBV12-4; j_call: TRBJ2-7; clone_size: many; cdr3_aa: ASNSGSQFEQY
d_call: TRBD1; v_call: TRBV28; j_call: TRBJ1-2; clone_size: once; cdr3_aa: ASSLGDRGAYGYT
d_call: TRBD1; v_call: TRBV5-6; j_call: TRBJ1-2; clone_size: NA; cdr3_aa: ASSLSAGQGRRRGYT
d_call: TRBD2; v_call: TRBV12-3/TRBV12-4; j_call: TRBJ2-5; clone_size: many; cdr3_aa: ASSLASGSYETQY
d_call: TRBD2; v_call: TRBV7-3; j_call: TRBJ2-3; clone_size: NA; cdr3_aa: ASSLFRLAGRTDTQY
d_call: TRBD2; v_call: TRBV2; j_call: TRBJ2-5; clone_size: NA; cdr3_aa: ASSGLAGAGQETQY
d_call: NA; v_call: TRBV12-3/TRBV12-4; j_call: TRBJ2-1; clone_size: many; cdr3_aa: ASSFGADLSYNEQF
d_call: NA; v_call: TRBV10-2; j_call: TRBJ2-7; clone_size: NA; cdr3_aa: ASSGSVSYEQY
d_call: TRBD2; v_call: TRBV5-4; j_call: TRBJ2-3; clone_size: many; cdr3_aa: ASSFLAGEDTQY
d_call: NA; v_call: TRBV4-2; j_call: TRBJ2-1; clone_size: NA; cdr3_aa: ASSQDLLGPF
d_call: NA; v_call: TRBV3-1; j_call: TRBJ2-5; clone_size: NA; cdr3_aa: ASSPFRDSLKY
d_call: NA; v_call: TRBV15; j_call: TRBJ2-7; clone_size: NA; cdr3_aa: ATSRDLSLVLDEQY
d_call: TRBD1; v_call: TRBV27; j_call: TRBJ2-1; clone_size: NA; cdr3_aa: ASSPLQGREQF
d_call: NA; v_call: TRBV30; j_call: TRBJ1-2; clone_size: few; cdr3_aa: AWSEGNRGYT
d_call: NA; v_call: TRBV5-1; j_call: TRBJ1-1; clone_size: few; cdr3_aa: ASSPQGAIEAF
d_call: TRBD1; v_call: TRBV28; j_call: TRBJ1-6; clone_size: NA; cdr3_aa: ASSPSPGQGAGVYNSPLH
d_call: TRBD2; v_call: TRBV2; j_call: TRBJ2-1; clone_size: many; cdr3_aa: ASSEAHRAPVAGGNEQF
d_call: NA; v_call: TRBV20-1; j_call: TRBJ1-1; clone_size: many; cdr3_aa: SANPGGGGGLAF
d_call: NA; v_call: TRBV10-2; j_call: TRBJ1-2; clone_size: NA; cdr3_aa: ASSPSRTAINGYT
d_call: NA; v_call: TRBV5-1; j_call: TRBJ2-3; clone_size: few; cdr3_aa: ASSLEGEDTQY
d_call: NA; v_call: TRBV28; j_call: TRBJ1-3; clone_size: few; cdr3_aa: ASKFRGAGNTIY
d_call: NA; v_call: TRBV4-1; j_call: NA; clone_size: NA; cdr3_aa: ASSQANTGKLF
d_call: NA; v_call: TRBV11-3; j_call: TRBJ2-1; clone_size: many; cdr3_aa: ASSPAAGQSYNEQF
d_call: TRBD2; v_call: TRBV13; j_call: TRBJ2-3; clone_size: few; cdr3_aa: ASSHHRGGRGADTQY
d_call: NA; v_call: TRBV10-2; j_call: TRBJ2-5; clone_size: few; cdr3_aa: ASSEGLIASQETQY
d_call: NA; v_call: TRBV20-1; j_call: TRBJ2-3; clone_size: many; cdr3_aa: SARADSDTQY
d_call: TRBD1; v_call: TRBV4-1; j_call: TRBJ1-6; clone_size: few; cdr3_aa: ASSQGSDRRNSPLH
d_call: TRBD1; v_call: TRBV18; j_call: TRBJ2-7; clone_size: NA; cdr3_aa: ASSHRDREEQY
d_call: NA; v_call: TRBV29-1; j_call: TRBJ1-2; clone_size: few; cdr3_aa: SVGAAGGDGYT
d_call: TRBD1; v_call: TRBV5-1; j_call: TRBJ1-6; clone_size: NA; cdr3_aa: ASSLSGTGRSPLH
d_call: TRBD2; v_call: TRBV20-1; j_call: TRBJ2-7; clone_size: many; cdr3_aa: SARVTSGRSVTYEQY